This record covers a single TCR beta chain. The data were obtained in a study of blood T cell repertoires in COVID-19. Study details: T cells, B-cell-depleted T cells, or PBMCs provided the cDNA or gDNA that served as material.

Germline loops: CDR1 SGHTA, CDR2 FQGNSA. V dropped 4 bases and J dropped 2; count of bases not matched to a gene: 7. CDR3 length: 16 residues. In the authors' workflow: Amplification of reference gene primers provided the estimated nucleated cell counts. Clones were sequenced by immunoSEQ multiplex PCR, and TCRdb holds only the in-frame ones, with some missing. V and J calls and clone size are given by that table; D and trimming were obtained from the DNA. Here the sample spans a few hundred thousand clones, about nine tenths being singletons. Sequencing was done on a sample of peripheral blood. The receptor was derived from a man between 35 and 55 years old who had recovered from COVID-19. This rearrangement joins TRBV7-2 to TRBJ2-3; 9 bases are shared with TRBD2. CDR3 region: CASSSLLAGPTDTQYF. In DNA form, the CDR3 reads TGTGCCAGCAGCTCCCTCCTAGCGGGACCCACAGATACGCAGTATTTT.